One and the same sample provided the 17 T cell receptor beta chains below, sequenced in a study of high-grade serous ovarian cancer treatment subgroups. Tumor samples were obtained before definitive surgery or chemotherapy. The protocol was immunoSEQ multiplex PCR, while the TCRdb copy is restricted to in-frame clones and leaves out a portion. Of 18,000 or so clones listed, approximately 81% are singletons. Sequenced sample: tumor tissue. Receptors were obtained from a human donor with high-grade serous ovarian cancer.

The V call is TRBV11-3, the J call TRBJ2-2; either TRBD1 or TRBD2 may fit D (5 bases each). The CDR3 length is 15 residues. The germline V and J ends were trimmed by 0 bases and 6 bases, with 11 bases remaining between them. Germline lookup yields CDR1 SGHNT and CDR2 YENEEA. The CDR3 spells CASSLEIGDAGELFF. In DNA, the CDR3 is TGTGCCAGCAGCTTAGAAATAGGGGACGCCGGGGAGCTGTTTTTT.

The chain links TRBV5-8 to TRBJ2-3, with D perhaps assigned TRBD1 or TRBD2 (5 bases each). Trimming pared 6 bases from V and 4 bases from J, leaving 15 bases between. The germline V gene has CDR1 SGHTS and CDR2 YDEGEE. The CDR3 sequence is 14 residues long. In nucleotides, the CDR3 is TGTGCCAGCACCCCGGGACGGCCGGCAGATACGCAGTATTTT. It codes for CASTPGRPADTQYF.

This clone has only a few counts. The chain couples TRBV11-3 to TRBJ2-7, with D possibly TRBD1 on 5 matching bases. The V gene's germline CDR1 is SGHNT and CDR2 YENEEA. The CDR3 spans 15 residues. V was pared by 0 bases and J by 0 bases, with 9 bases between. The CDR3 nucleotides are TGTGCCAGCAGCTTAGATCAAGACAGCTCCTACGAGCAGTACTTC. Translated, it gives CASSLDQDSSYEQYF.

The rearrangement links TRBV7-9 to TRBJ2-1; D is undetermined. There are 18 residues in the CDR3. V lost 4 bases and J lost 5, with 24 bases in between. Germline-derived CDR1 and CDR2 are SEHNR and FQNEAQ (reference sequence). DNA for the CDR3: TGTGCCAGCAGCTCGACGGAAGGCCCCAAGGCAGGTGACAATGAGCAGTTCTTC. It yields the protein CASSSTEGPKAGDNEQFF.

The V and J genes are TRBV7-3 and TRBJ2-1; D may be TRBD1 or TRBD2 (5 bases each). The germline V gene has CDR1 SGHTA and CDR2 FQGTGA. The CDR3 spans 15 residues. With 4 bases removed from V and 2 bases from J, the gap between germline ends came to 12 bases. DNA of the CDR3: TGTGCCAGCAGCTCGGCCGGGGCCCCCTACAATGAGCAGTTCTTC. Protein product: CASSSAGAPYNEQFF.

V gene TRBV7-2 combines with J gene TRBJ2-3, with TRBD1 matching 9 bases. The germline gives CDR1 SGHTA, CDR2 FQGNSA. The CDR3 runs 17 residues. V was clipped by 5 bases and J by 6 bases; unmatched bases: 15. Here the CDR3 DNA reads TGTGCCAGCAGCCCGGGGACAGGGTCGGGAGCGTGGGATACGCAGTATTTT. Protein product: CASSPGTGSGAWDTQYF.

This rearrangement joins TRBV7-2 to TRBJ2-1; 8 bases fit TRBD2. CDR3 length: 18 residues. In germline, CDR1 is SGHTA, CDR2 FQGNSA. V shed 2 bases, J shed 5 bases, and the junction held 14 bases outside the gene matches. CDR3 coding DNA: TGTGCCAGCAGCTTATTAGGACCACTAGCGGAAATTAACAATGAGCAGTTCTTC. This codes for CASSLLGPLAEINNEQFF.

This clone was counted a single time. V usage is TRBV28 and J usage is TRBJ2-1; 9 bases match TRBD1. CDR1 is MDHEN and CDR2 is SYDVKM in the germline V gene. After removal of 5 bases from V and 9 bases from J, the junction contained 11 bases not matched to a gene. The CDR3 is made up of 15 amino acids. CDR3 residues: CASSPPGQGLGEQFF. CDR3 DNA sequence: TGTGCCAGCAGTCCTCCGGGACAGGGTTTGGGTGAGCAGTTCTTC.

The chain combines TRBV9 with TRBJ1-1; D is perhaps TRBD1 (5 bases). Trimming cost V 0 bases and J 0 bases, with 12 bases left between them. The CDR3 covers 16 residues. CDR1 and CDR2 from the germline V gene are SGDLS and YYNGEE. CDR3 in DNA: TGTGCCAGCAGCGTAGAGGGGAGGCCCCTGAACACTGAAGCTTTCTTT. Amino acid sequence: CASSVEGRPLNTEAFF.

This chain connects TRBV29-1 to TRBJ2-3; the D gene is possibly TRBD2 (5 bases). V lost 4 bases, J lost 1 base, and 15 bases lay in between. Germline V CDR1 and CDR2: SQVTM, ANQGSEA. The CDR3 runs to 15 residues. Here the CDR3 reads CSVGETWGGTDTQYF. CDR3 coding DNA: TGCAGCGTTGGAGAGACCTGGGGAGGCACAGATACGCAGTATTTT.

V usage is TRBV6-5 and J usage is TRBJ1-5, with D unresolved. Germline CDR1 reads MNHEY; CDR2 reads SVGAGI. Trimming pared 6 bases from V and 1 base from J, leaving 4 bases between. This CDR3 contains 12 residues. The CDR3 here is CASRGSNQPQHF. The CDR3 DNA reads TGTGCCAGCAGGGGAAGCAATCAGCCCCAGCATTTT.

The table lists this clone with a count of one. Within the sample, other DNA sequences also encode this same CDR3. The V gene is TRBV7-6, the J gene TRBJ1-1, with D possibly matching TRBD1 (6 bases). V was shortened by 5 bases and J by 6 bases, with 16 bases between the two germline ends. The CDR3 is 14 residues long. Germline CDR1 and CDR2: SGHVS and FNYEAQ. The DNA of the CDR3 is TGTGCCAGCAGCGGATACAGGGTTTCTGCTGAAGCTTTCTTT. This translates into CASSGYRVSAEAFF.

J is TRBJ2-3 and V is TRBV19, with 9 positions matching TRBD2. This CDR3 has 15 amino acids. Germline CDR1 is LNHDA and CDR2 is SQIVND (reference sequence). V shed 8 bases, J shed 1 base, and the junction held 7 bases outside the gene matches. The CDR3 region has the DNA TGTGCCAGTGAGAATATAGCGGGAGGCACAGATACGCAGTATTTT. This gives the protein CASENIAGGTDTQYF.

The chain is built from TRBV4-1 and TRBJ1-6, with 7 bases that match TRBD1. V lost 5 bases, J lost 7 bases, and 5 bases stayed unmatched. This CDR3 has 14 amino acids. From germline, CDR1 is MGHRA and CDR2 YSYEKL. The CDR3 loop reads CASSFGTANSPLHF. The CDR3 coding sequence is TGCGCCAGCAGCTTCGGGACAGCAAATTCACCCCTCCACTTT.

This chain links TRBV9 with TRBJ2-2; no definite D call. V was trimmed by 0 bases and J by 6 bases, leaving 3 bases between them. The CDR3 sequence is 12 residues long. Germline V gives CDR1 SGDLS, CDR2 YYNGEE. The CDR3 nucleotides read TGTGCCAGCAGCGTAGTATCCGGGGAGCTGTTTTTT. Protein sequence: CASSVVSGELFF.

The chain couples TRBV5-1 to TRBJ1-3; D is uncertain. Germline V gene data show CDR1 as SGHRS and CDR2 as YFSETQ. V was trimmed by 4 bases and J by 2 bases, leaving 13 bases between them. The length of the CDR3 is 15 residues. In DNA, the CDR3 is TGCGCCAGCAGCCAGGTGGCGGGAACTGGAAACACCATATATTTT. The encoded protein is CASSQVAGTGNTIYF.

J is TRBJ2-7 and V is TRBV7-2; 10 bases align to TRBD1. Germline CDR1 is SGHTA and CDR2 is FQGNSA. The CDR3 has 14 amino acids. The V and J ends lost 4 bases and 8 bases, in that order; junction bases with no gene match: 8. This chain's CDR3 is CASSSLGTGAKQYF. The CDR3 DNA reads TGTGCCAGCAGCTCATTAGGGACAGGGGCGAAGCAGTACTTC.